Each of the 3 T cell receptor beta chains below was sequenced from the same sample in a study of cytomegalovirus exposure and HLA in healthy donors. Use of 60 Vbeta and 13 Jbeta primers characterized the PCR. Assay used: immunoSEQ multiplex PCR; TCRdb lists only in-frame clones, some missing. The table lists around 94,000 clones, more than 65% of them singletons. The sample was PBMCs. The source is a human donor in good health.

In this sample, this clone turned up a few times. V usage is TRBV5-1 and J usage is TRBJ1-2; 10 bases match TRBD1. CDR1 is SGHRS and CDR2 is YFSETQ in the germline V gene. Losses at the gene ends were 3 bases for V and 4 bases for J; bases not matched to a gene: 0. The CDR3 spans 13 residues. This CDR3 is CASSWDRGYGYTF. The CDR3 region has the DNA TGCGCCAGCAGCTGGGACAGGGGCTATGGCTACACCTTC.

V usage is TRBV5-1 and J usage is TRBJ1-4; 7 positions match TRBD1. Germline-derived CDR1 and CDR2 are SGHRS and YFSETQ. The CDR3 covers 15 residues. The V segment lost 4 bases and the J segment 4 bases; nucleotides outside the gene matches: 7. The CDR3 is CASSRLGQLNEKLFF. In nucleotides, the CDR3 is TGCGCCAGCAGCCGCTTGGGACAGCTTAATGAAAAACTGTTTTTT. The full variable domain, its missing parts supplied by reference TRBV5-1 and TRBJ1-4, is KAGVTQTPRYLIKTRGQQVTLSCSPISGHRSVSWYQQTPGQGLQFLFEYFSETQRNKGNFPGRFSGRQFSNSRSEMNVSTLELGDSALYLCASSRLGQLNEKLFFGSGTQLSVL.

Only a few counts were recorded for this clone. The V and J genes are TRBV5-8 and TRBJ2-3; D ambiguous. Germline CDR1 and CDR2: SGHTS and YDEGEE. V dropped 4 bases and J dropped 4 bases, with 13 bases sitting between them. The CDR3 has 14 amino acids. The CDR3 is CASSTGPPADTQYF. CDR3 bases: TGTGCCAGCAGCACCGGTCCGCCCGCAGATACGCAGTATTTT. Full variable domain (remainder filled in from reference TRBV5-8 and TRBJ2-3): EAGVTQSPTHLIKTRGQQATLRCSPISGHTSVYWYQQALGLGLQFLLWYDEGEERNRGNFPPRFSGRQFPNYSSELNVNALELEDSALYLCASSTGPPADTQYFGPGTRLTVL.